What follows are 6 T cell receptor beta chains derived from one specimen sequenced in a study of cytomegalovirus exposure and HLA in healthy donors. It was with 60 Vbeta and 13 Jbeta primers that the PCR ran. Produced via immunoSEQ multiplex PCR; TCRdb's table is partial and in-frame only. The table includes 150,000 to 200,000 clones, more than 70% detected once. The source material was PBMCs. Receptors originate from a male donor in good health and CMV-seronegative.

This chain uses TRBV6-5 with TRBJ2-7, with 10 bases lining up with TRBD2. The ends lost 3 bases at V and 2 bases at J; junction bases unmatched: 7. CDR3 length equals 16 residues. Per the germline V gene, CDR1 is MNHEY and CDR2 is SVGAGI. The DNA for the CDR3 is TGTGCCAGCAGTTATACAAGCGGGGGGGCCCCCTACGAGCAGTACTTC. It is translated as CASSYTSGGAPYEQYF.

The count of this clone is one. The chain combines TRBV5-4 with TRBJ2-6; 7 bases fit TRBD1. CDR1 is SGHNT and CDR2 is YYREEE in the germline V gene (reference sequence). J was trimmed by 1 base and V by 0 bases; bases with no gene match: 4. The CDR3 loop spans 17 amino acids. This CDR3 is CASSLEGGASGANVLTF. The CDR3 DNA reads as TGTGCCAGCAGCTTGGAAGGGGGCGCGTCTGGGGCCAACGTCCTGACTTTC. Looking up the rest from reference TRBV5-4 and TRBJ2-6 gives the full variable domain: ETGVTQSPTHLIKTRGQQVTLRCSSQSGHNTVSWYQQALGQGPQFIFQYYREEENGRGNFPPRFSGLQFPNYSSELNVNALELDDSALYLCASSLEGGASGANVLTFGAGSRLTVL.

For the CDR3, the DNA is TGTGCCAGCAGTTCGAGGACCCGGAGGGGAACCGGGGAGCTGTTTTTT. This encodes CASSSRTRRGTGELFF. The V and J genes are TRBV27 and TRBJ2-2; possible D gene TRBD2, 6 bases. CDR3 size: 16 residues. CDR1 is MNHEY, CDR2 SMNVEV, per germline (reference sequence). V was clipped by 4 bases and J by 5 bases, with 17 bases between them.

The V and J genes are TRBV30 and TRBJ2-5; tentative D call: TRBD1 (5 bases). CDR1 is GTSNPN, CDR2 SVGIG, per germline (reference sequence). The CDR3 runs to 15 residues. The V and J ends lost 3 bases and 2 bases respectively, with 16 bases between them. The CDR3 sequence: CAWRWGRSYQETQYF. The CDR3 DNA follows: TGTGCCTGGAGATGGGGCAGATCTTATCAAGAGACCCAGTACTTC.

The CDR3 bases are TGCGCCAGCAGCTTGGGGGACAGCTACTACGAGCAGTACTTC. Its translation: CASSLGDSYYEQYF. V usage is TRBV5-1 and J usage is TRBJ2-7; 7 positions match TRBD1. The trim removed 0 bases at V and 3 bases at J, leaving 3 bases unmatched. The CDR3 is 14 residues long. Per germline, CDR1 SGHRS and CDR2 YFSETQ.

A single count supports this clone. This chain uses TRBV2 with TRBJ1-1; D unresolved. CDR1 and CDR2 (germline): SNHLY, FYNNEI. V was pared by 3 bases and J by 7 bases, with 12 bases between. The CDR3 sequence is 13 residues long. The CDR3 DNA reads as TGTGCCAGCAGTGAGCGGGGAGATAGTGAAGCTTTCTTT. Its translation: CASSERGDSEAFF.